This TCR beta chain was recorded in a study of tumor-infiltrating lymphocytes in primary liver carcinoma. Study information: Men as well as women, aged 30 to 69 years, made up the patients. Study results and limitations: Blood trailed tumors significantly in top-250-clone fraction (p = 0.039).

About this clonotype: Its matching antigen is unknown. A junction boundary mismatches the germline segment, possibly from a read error.

The researchers produced TCR beta cDNA from around 500 ng total RNA with a constant-region primer. Three rounds of nested multiplex PCR with slightly modified ARM-PCR produced TCR beta libraries. Use of TRBV1-TRBV30 forward primers with a C-beta reverse primer characterized the first two PCR rounds, which lasted 10 cycles each. TCRdb independently ran MiXCR on the multiplex PCR reads; one entry per CDR3 protein. The data show 300,000 to 400,000 distinct CDR3 sequences, almost 65% seen once. Germline DNA was extracted too, while blood RNA derived from unsorted whole blood. Approximately 4 milliliters of peripheral blood were collected before surgery. The CDR3 length is 12 residues.

This chain links TRBV12-3 or TRBV12-4 with TRBJ2-7; possible D gene TRBD1, 6 bases. Sequenced material: peripheral blood. This sequence was found in a middle-aged man with primary liver carcinoma and hepatitis B virus infection. CDR3 in amino acids: CASRQDPYEQYF. Written as DNA, the CDR3 is TGCGCCAGCAGACAGGACCCCTACGAGCAGTACTTC.